This T cell receptor (beta chain) comes out of a study of T cells after somatic rescue of genetic block. Between the trimmed V and J ends, which lost 3 bases and 4 bases, there was a span of 6 bases. CDR1 and CDR2 (germline): MNHEY, SVGAGI. This CDR3 has 13 amino acids. Measured with immunoSEQ multiplex PCR; TCRdb has only the in-frame clones, and not every one. This table has roughly 11,000 clones, about 81% appearing once. Sequences were obtained from peripheral blood mononuclear cells (PBMCs). V and J are TRBV6-5 and TRBJ2-2; D uncertain. The clonotype originates from a boy aged 5 to 17. The CDR3 here is CASSYLATGELFF. DNA of the CDR3: TGTGCCAGCAGTTATCTGGCCACCGGGGAGCTGTTTTTT.